This T cell receptor beta chain was observed in a study of blood T cells in healthy people across ages (dated by TCRdb to the mid-2010s). With respect to the entire study: In model experiments, template switching captured about one uniquely barcoded TCR beta cDNA molecule for every two T cells. Age-related changes in TCR beta repertoire diversity were measured in the study by deep sequencing normalized with unique cDNA molecular identifiers. The donors were split into four age groups: young (average about 16 years), middle-aged (roughly 39), aged (approximately 60) and long-lived (82). To avoid experimental bias, donors of different ages were spread randomly across the sequencing lanes. Two additional independent replicas of 1 million unique cDNA reads from the same blood draw were analyzed for two donors (one aged 18 to 29 and one aged 80 or older). Paper-wide results and their limitations: The percentage of naive T cells measured by flow cytometry correlated strongly with observed TCR beta diversity. Observed TCR beta diversity per million T cells fell roughly linearly with age, and a significant reduction was already apparent by age approximately 40. Because profiling used bulk unsorted PBMCs, naive and antigen-experienced compartments could not be compared conclusively. Compared with the aged group, more naive CD4+ T cells, fewer expanded clones and increased TCR diversity were shown by the long-lived group, suggesting age selection. Because donor CMV infection status was unknown, age-related changes in expanded clonotypes were potentially confounded. Estimates of total diversity based on one million sequenced T cells were regarded as lower bounds and as underestimates.

Reading the germline V gene gives CDR1 SGHRS and CDR2 YFSETQ. The CDR3 runs 14 amino acids, cysteine and phenylalanine included. Only the CDR3 DNA stays, 42 bases, in frame from base 1. Systemically healthy Caucasian individuals from Russia, some 40 in total and aged roughly 6 to 100 years, were included as donors. Each donor gave around 9.5 milliliters of peripheral blood, collected into EDTA-treated Vacutainer tubes. PBMCs were isolated by Ficoll-Paque density-gradient centrifugation, with at least 7 million obtained per sample. Total RNA was extracted from PBMCs with Trizol reagent, with at least 6 micrograms obtained per sample. The percentages of naive CD45RAhigh/CD27high T cells were determined by flow cytometry on a PBMC aliquot from every donor. Comment on this clonotype: Its antigen is unknown. Base-call qualities are not available, and no considerably larger clone is one nucleotide away.

Libraries were constructed by 5' RACE. The run used an Illumina HiSeq 2500. The second PCR ran for roughly 6 to 11 cycles and used a J-beta primer mix along with a sample-barcoded 5' primer. Each TCR beta cDNA molecule received a unique molecular identifier from a template-switch 5' adaptor carrying 12 random nucleotides. Each sample yielded at least 2.5 million CDR3-containing paired-end reads. First-strand cDNA was synthesized from all RNA with the Mint cDNA synthesis kit, primed by a TRBC-specific oligonucleotide. All cDNA was treated with uracil-DNA glycosylase and then went through a first 18-cycle PCR with the universal primers M1SS and BC2_uni_R. As for the authors' bioinformatics: Normalization of each sample was performed by random selection of 1 million high-quality reads, each carrying a distinct molecular identifier. Instead of being binned into consensus sequences, reads with shared molecular identifiers were discarded. CDR3 identification, clonotype clustering and error correction used MiTCR with a Q25 quality threshold and the strictest error-elimination algorithm. A nonparametric unseen species model using Euler transformation provided a lower-bound estimate of total TCR beta diversity. TCRdb's own reprocessing of the public reads used fastp at Q25 and MiXCR and kept productive beta chains. Rows with a matching CDR3 protein are joined into one entry that keeps the most common DNA and genes. What appears here as the V and J calls and clone size reflects TCRdb's work, not the paper's. Present in this sample are about 1.8 million distinct CDR3 sequences, around 48% of which were seen just once. The ten biggest clones cover around 2.1% of the sample.

The sample consisted of blood. The V and J genes are TRBV5-1 and TRBJ2-5; matching of 5 bases hints at TRBD1 as the D gene. The J call may be wrong; the DNA end is better matched by TRBJ2-7. The source is a woman aged 40 to 50 in good health. The nucleotide sequence reads TGCGCCAGCAGTTTTGACAGCTCCGGGTACGAGCAGTACTTC. Translated, it reads CASSFDSSGYEQYF.